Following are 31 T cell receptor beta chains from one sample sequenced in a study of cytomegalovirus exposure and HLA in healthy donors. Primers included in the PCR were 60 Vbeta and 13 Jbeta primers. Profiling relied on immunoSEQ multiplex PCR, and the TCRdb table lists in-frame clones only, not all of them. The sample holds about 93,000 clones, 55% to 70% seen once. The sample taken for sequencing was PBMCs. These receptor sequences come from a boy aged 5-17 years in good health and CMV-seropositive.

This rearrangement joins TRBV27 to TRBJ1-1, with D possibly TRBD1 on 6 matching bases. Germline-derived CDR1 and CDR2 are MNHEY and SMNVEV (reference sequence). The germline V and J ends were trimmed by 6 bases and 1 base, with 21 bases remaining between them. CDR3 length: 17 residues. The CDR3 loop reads CASSAKVPGVQNTEAFF. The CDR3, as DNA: TGTGCCAGCAGCGCAAAGGTCCCAGGGGTACAGAACACTGAAGCTTTCTTT.

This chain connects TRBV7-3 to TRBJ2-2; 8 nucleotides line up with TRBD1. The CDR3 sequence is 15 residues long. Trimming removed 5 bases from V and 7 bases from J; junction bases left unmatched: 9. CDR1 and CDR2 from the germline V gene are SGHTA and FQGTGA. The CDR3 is CASSAAGGEGGELFF. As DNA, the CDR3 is TGTGCCAGCAGCGCTGCAGGGGGCGAGGGCGGGGAGCTGTTTTTT.

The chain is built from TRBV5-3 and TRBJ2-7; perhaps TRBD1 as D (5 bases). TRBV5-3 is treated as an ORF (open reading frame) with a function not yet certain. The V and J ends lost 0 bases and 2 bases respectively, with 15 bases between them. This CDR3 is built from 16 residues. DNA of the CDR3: TGTGCCAGAAGCTTGGGGTTGTGCAGGGTTCCCTACGAGCAGTACTTC. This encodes CARSLGLCRVPYEQYF.

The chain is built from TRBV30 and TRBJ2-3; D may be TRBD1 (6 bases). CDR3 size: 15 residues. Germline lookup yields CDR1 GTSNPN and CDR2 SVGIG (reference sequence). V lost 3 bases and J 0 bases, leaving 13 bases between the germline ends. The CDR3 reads CAWSGVGASTDTQYF. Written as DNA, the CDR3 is TGTGCCTGGAGCGGGGTGGGGGCTAGCACAGATACGCAGTATTTT. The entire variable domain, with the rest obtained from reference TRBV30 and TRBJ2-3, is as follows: SQTIHQWPATLVQPVGSPLSLECTVEGTSNPNLYWYRQAAGRGLQLLFYSVGIGQISSEVPQNLSASRPQDRQFILSSKKLLLSDSGFYLCAWSGVGASTDTQYFGPGTRLTVL.

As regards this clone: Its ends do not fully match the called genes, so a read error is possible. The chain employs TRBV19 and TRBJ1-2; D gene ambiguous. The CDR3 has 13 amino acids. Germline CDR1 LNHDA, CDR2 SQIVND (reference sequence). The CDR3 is CASRSRTNYGYPF. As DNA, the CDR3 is TGTGCCAGTAGAAGCAGAACTAACTATGGCTACCCCTTC.

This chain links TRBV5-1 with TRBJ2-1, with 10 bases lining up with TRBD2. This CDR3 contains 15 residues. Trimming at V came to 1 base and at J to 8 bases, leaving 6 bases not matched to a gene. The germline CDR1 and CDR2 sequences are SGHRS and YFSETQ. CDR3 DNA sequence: TGCGCCAGCAGCTTGTTAAGCGGGGGGGCCTATGAGCAGTTCTTC. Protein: CASSLLSGGAYEQFF.

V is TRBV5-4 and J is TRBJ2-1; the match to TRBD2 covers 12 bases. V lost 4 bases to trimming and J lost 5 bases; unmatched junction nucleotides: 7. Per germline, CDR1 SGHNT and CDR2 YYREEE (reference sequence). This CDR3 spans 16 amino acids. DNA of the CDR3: TGTGCCAGCAGCACAGGGACTAGCGGGCCACACAATGAGCAGTTCTTC. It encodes CASSTGTSGPHNEQFF.

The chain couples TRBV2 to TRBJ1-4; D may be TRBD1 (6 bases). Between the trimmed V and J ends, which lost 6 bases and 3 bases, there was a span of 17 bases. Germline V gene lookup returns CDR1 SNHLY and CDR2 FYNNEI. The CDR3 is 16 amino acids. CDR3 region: CASSATGGRANEKLFF. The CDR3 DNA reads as TGTGCCAGCAGCGCGACGGGGGGGCGAGCTAATGAAAAACTGTTTTTT.

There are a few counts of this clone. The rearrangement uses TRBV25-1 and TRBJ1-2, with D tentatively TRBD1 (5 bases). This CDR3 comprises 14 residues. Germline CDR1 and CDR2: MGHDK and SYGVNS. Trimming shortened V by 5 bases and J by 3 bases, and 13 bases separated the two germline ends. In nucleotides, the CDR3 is TGTGCCAGCAGTCAGGGCAGGGTTGACTATGGCTACACCTTC. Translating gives CASSQGRVDYGYTF.

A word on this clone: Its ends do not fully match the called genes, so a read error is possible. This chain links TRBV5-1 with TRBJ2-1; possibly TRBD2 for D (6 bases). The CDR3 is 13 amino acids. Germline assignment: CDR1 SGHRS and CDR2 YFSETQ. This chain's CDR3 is CASRLGLTNEQFF. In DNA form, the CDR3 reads TGCGCCAGCAGGTTGGGACTTACGAATGAGCAGTTCTTC.

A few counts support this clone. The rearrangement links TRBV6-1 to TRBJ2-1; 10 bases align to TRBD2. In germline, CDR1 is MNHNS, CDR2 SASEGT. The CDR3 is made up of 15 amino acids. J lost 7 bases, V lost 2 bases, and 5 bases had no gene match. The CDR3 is CASSELAGAMNEQFF. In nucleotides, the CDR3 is TGTGCCAGCAGTGAACTAGCGGGGGCTATGAATGAGCAGTTCTTC.

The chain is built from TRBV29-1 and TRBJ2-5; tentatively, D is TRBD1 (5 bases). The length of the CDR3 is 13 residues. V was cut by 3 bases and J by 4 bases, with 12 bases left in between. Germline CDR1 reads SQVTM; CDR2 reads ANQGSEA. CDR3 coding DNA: TGCAGCGTTGAGTTACAGGTGGGAGAGACCCAGTACTTC. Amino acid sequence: CSVELQVGETQYF.

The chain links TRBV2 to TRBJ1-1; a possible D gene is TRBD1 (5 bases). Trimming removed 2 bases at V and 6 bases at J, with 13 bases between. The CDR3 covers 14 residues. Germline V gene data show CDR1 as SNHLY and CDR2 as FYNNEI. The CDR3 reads CASSEIPGVAEAFF. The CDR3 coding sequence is TGTGCCAGCAGTGAAATCCCGGGGGTGGCTGAAGCTTTCTTT.

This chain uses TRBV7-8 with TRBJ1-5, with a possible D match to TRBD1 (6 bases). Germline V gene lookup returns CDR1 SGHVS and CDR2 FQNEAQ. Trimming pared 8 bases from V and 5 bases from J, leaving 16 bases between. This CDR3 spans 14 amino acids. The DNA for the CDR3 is TGTGCCAGCGGCACAGGGTTGCAAGATCAGCCCCAGCATTTT. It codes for CASGTGLQDQPQHF.

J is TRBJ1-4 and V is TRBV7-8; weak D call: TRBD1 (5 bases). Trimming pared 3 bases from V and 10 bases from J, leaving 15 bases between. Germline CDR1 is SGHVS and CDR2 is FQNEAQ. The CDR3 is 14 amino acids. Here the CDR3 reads CASSFNQGSGKLFF. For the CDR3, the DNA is TGTGCCAGCAGCTTTAATCAGGGCTCTGGAAAACTGTTTTTT.

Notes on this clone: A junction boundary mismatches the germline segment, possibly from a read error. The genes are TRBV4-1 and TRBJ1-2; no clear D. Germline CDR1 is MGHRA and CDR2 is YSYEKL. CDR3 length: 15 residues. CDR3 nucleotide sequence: TGCGCCAGCAGCCCCCCCGTGCGCGGCGCAAATGGCTACCCCTTC. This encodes CASSPPVRGANGYPF.

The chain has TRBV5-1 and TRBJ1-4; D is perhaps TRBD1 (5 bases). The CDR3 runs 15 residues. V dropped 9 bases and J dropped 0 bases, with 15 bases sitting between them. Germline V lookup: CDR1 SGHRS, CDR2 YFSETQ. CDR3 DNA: TGCGCCACGACGCGGGGGGGTTCAACTAATGAAAAACTGTTTTTT. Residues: CATTRGGSTNEKLFF.

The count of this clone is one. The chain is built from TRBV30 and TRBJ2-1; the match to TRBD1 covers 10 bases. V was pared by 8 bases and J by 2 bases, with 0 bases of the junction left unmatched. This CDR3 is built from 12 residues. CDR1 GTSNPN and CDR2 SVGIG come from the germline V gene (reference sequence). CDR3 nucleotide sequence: TGTGCCGGGACAGGGGCCTACAATGAGCAGTTCTTC. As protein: CAGTGAYNEQFF.

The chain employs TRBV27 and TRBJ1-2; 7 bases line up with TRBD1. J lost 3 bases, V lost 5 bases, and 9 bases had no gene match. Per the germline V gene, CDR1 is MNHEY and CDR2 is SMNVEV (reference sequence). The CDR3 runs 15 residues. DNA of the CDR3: TGTGCCAGCAGTCCACTCCTCGACAGGGACTATGGCTACACCTTC. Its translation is CASSPLLDRDYGYTF.

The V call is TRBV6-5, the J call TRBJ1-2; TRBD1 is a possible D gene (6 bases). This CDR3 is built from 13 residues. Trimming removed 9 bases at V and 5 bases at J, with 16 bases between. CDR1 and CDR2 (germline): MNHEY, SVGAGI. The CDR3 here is CASCETGDYGYTF. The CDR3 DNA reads TGTGCCAGTTGCGAGACAGGAGATTATGGCTACACCTTC.

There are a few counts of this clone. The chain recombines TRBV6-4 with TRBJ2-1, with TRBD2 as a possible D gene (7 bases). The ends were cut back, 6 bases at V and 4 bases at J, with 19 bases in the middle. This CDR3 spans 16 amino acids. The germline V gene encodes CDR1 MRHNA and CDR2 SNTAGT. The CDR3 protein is CASSPKGGAGYNEQFF. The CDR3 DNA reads TGTGCCAGCAGCCCAAAGGGGGGAGCGGGATACAATGAGCAGTTCTTC.

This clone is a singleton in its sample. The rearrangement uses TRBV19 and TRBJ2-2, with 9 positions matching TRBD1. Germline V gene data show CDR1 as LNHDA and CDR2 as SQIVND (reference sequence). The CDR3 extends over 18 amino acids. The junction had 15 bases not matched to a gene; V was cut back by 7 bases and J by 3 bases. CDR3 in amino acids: CASIESPWTGDYTGELFF. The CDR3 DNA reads TGTGCCAGTATCGAATCGCCTTGGACAGGGGATTACACCGGGGAGCTGTTTTTT.

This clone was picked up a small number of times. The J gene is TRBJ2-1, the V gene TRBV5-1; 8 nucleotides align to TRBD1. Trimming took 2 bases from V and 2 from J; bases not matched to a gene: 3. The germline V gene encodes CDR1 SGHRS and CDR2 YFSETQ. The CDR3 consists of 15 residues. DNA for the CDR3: TGCGCCAGCAGCTTCCAGGGGGCAGCCTACAATGAGCAGTTCTTC. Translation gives CASSFQGAAYNEQFF.

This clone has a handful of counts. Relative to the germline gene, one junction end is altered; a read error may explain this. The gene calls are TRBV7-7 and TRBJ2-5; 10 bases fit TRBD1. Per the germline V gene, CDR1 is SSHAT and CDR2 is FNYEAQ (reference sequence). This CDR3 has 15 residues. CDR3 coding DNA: TGTGCTAGCAGCTTCGGACAGGGGGGACAAGAGACCCAGTACTTC. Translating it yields CASSFGQGGQETQYF.

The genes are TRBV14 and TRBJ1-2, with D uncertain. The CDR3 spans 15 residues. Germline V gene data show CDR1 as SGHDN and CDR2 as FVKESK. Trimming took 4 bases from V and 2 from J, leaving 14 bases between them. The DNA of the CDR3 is TGTGCCAGCAGCCCTTTGGCAGGAAGAAACTATGGCTACACCTTC. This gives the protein CASSPLAGRNYGYTF.

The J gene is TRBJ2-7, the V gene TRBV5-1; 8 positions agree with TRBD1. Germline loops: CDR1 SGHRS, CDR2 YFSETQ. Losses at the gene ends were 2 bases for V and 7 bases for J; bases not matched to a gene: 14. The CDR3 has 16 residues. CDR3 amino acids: CASSFDPQGAQGEQYF. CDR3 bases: TGCGCCAGCAGCTTCGACCCTCAGGGGGCTCAAGGAGAGCAGTACTTC.

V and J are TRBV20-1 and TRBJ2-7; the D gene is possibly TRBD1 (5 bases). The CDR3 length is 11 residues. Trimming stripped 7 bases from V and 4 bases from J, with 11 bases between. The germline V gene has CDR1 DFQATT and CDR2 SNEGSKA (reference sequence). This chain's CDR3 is CSGRGEYEQYF. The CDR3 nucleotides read TGCAGTGGAAGGGGCGAATACGAGCAGTACTTC.

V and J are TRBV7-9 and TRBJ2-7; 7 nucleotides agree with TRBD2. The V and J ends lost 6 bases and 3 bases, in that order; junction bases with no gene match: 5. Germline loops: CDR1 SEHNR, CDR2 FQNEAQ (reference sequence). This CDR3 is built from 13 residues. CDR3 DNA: TGTGCCAGCAGTTCAGGCGGGAGCTACGAGCAGTACTTC. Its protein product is CASSSGGSYEQYF.

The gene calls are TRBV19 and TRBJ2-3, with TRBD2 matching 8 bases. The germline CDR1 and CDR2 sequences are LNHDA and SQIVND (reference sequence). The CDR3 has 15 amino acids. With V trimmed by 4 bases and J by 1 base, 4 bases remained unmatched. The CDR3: CASSRPGGGTDTQYF. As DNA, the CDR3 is TGTGCCAGTAGTAGGCCCGGGGGGGGCACAGATACGCAGTATTTT. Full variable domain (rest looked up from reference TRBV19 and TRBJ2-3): DGGITQSPKYLFRKEGQNVTLSCEQNLNHDAMYWYRQDPGQGLRLIYYSQIVNDFQKGDIAEGYSVSREKKESFPLTVTSAQKNPTAFYLCASSRPGGGTDTQYFGPGTRLTVL.

DNA of the CDR3: TGCGCCAGCAGCTTGGCCAGTGACACTGAAGCTTTCTTT. This sequence encodes CASSLASDTEAFF. This rearrangement joins TRBV5-1 to TRBJ1-1, with D uncertain. This CDR3 is built from 13 residues. V gave up 0 bases and J gave up 3 bases, with 6 bases separating them. CDR1 SGHRS and CDR2 YFSETQ come from the germline V gene.

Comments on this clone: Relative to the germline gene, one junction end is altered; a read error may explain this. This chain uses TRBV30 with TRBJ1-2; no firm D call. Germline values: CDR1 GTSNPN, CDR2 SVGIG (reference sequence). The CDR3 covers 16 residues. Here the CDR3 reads CAWTPNGYGSNYGYPF. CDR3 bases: TGTGCCTGGACCCCAAATGGGTACGGATCTAACTATGGCTACCCCTTC.